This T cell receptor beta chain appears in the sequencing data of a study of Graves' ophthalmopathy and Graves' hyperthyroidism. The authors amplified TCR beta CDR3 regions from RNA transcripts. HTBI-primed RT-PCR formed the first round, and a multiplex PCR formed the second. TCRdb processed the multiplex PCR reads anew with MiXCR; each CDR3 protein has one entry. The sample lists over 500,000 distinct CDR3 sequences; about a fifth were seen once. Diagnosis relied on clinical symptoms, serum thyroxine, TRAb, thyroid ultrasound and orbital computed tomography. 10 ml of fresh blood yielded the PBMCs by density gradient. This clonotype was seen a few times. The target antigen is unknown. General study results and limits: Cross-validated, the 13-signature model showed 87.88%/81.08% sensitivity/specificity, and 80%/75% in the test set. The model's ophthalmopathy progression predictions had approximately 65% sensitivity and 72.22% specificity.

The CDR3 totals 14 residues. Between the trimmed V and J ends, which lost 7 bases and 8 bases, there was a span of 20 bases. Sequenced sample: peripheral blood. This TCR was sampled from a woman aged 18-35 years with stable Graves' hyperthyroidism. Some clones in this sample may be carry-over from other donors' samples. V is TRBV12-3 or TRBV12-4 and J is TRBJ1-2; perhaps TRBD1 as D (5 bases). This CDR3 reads CASTSARELWGYTF. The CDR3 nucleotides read TGTGCCAGCACCAGTGCCAGGGAGTTGTGGGGCTACACCTTC.